The present TCR beta chain was sequenced within a study of multiple sclerosis patients with progressive multifocal leukoencephalopathy. Study outcomes and limitations: The findings' link to JC virus versus immunocompromise remained uncertain.

TCRdb's copy holds only in-frame clones and misses some; the assay was immunoSEQ multiplex PCR. The sample yields roughly 28,000 clones, 85% to 90% seen once. This clone has a single count. Its target is unknown. CDR1 LGHNA and CDR2 YSLEER come from the germline V gene. Germline trimming cut 0 bases from V and 6 bases from J; bases unmatched to any gene: 13. The CDR3 sequence is 17 residues long. This sample's time point: before natalizumab initiation. The V gene is TRBV4-3, the J gene TRBJ2-7, with 8 positions matching TRBD2. The clonotype comes from a human donor with multiple sclerosis. Sequenced: PBMCs. CDR3 amino acids: CASSQDRQTGGYSEQYF. The CDR3 region has the DNA TGCGCCAGCAGCCAAGACCGACAGACGGGGGGGTATTCCGAGCAGTACTTC.